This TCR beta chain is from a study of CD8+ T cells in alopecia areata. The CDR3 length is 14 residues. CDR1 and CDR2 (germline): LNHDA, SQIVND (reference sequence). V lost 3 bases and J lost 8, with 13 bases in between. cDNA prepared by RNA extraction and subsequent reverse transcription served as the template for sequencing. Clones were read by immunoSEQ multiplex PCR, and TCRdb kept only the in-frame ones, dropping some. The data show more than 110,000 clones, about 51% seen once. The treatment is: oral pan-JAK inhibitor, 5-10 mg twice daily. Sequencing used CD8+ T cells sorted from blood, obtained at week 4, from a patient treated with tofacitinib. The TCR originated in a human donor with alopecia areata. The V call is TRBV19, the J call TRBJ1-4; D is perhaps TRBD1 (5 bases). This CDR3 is CASSIRGRGEKLFF. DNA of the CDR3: TGTGCCAGTAGTATTCGGGGACGGGGCGAAAAACTGTTTTTT.